Described below is a single TCR beta chain sequence and its context. This record belongs to a study of blood T cells in healthy people across ages. CDR3 length equals 14 residues. Germline CDR1 and CDR2: ENHRY and SYGVKD. The V gene end was trimmed by 4 bases and the J gene end by 1 base; junction bases not matched to a gene: 2. It was with a sample-barcoded 5' primer and a J-beta primer mix that a second PCR of roughly 7 to 12 cycles was run. TCRdb reprocessed the 5' RACE reads via MiXCR and lists one record per CDR3 protein. The profile shows approximately 800,000 distinct CDR3 sequences, about 25% of them singletons. This sample was shared with a second study, whose subject was T cells of mothers and their children. That work adds: Material was donated by three healthy Caucasian mothers and their six children. Each mother yielded more than 9.5 million TCR beta CDR3 reads. Each child yielded several million reads. The authors found no persistent microchimeric T cell clones.

Input material: blood. The sequence derives from a boy younger than 18 in good health. The chain recombines TRBV10-3 with TRBJ2-7; 9 bases match TRBD1. The CDR3 reads CAISGQGGSYEQYF. DNA for the CDR3: TGTGCCATCAGTGGACAGGGGGGATCCTACGAGCAGTACTTC.